The 2 T cell receptor beta chains below come from one sample, sequenced in a study of blood T cell repertoires in COVID-19. Libraries were prepared by immunoSEQ multiplex PCR; TCRdb keeps only in-frame clonotypes and omits some of them. Seen here are under 250,000 clones, around 80% observed once, and the top ten hold around 4.7%. Sequenced material: PBMCs or T cells enriched from blood (not recorded which). The receptors come from a man aged 30 to 45 with acute COVID-19.

The CDR3 protein is CASSASGGSTDTQYF. Written as DNA, the CDR3 is TGCGCCAGCAGCGCTAGCGGGGGAAGCACAGATACGCAGTATTTT. The J gene is TRBJ2-3, the V gene TRBV5-1; 10 bases are a match to TRBD2. The trim removed 4 bases at V and 0 bases at J, leaving 2 bases unmatched. The germline CDR1 and CDR2 sequences are SGHRS and YFSETQ. The CDR3 extends over 15 amino acids.

A few counts support this clone. The V and J genes are TRBV19 and TRBJ2-2, with D perhaps matching TRBD1 (6 bases). The CDR3 loop spans 14 amino acids. V was pared by 7 bases and J by 1 base, with 10 bases between. Germline CDR1 and CDR2: LNHDA and SQIVND (reference sequence). The CDR3 region has the DNA TGTGCCAGTAAAGAGACAGGGAACACCGGGGAGCTGTTTTTT. Protein product: CASKETGNTGELFF. Supplemented by reference TRBV19 and TRBJ2-2, the full variable domain reads DGGITQSPKYLFRKEGQNVTLSCEQNLNHDAMYWYRQDPGQGLRLIYYSQIVNDFQKGDIAEGYSVSREKKESFPLTVTSAQKNPTAFYLCASKETGNTGELFFGEGSRLTVL.